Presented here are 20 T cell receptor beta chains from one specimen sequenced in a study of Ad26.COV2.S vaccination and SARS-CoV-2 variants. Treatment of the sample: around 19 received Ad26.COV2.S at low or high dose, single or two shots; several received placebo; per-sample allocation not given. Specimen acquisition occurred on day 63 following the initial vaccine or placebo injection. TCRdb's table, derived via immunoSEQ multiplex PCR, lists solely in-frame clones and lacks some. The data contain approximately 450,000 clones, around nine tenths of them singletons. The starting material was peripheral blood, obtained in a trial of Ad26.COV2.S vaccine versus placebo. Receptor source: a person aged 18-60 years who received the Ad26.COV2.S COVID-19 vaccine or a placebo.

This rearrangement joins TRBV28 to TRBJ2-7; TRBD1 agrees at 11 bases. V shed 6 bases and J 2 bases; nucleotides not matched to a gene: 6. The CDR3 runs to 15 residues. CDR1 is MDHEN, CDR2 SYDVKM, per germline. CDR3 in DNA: TGTGCCAGCAGACCCAGGACAGGGGGCACCTACGAGCAGTACTTC. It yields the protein CASRPRTGGTYEQYF.

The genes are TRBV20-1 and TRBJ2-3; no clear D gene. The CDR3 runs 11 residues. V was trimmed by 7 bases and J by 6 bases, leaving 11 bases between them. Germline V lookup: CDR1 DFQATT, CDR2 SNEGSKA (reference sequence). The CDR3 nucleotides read TGCAGTGTTTCGCGGTCTGATACGCAGTATTTT. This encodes CSVSRSDTQYF.

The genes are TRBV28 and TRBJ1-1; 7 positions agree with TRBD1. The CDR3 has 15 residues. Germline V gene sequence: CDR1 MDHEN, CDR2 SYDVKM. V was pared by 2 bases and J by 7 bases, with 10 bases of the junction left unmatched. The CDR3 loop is CASSLLEDRINEAFF. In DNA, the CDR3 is TGTGCCAGCAGTTTACTGGAGGACAGGATAAATGAAGCTTTCTTT.

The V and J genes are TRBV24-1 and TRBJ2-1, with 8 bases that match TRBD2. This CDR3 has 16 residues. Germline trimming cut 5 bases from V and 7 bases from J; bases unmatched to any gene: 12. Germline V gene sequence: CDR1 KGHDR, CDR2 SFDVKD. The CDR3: CATSVPGGAGTNEQFF. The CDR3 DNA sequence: TGTGCCACCAGTGTCCCCGGGGGGGCAGGGACGAATGAGCAGTTCTTC.

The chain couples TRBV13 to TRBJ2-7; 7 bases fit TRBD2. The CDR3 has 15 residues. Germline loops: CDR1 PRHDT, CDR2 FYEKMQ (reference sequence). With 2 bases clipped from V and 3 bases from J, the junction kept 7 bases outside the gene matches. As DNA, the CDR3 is TGTGCCAGCAGCTTATTGGGGACTAAAATCTACGAGCAGTACTTC. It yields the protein CASSLLGTKIYEQYF.

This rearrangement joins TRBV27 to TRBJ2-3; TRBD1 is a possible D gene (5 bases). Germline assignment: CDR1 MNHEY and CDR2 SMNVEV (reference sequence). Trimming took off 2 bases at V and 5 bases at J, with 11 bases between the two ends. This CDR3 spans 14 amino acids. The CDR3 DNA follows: TGTGCCAGCAGTTTACTCCGGACAAGAGATACGCAGTATTTT. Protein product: CASSLLRTRDTQYF.

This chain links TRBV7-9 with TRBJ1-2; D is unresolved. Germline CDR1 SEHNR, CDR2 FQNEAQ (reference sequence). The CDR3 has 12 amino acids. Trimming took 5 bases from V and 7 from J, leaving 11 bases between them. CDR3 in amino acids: CASSIQSSGYTF. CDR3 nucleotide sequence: TGTGCCAGCAGCATACAGAGCTCTGGCTACACCTTC.

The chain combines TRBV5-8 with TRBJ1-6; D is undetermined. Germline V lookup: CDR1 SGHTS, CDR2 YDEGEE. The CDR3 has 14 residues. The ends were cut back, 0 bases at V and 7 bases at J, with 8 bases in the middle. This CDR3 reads CASSLERGNSPLHF. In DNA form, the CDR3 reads TGTGCCAGCAGCTTGGAACGGGGAAATTCACCCCTCCACTTT.

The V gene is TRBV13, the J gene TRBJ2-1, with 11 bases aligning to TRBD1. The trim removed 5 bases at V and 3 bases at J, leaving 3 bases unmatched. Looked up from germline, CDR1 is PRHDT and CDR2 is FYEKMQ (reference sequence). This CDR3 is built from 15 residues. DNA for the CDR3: TGTGCCAGCAGCGGGGGACAGGGGGGCTACAATGAGCAGTTCTTC. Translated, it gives CASSGGQGGYNEQFF.

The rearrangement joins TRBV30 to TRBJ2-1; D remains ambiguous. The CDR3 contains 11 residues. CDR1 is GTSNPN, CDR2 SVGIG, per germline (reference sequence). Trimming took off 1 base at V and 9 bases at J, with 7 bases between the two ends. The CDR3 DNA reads TGTGCCTGGAGTGCCCGGAGTGAGCAGTTCTTC. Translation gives CAWSARSEQFF.

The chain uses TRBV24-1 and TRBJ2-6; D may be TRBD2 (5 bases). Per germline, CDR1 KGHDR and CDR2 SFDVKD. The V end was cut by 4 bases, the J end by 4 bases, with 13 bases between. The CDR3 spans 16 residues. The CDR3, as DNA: TGTGCCACCAGTGACCCCCACGGGGTGGGGGCCAACGTCCTGACTTTC. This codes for CATSDPHGVGANVLTF.

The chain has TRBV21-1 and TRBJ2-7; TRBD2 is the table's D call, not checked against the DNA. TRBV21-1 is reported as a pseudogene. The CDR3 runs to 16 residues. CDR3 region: CASSKEVADITYEQYF. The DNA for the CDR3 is TGTGCCAGCAGCAAAGAGGTAGCGGATATCACCTACGAGCAGTACTTC.

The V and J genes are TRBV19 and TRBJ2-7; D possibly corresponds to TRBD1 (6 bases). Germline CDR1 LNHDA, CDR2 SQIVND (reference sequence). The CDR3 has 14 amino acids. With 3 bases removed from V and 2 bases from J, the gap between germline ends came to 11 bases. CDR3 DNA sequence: TGTGCCAGTAGTATCAGGGGCACCGCCTACGAGCAGTACTTC. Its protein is CASSIRGTAYEQYF.

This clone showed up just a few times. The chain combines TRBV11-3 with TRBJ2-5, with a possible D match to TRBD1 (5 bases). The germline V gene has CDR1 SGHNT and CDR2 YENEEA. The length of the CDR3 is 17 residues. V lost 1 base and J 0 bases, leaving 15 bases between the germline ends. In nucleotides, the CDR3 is TGTGCCAGCAGCTTAGGTGGACGGACACTAAACCAAGAGACCCAGTACTTC. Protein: CASSLGGRTLNQETQYF.

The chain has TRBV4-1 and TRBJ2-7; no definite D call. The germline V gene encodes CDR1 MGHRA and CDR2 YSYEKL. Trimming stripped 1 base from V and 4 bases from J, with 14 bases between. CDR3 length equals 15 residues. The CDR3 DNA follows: TGCGCCAGCAGCCAAGTATCTCTACCCGGATACGAGCAGTACTTC. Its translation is CASSQVSLPGYEQYF.

CDR3 bases: TGTGCCAGCAGCCTAACAGGGGACTCCTACAATGAGCAGTTCTTC. As protein: CASSLTGDSYNEQFF. This sequence joins TRBV4-2 and TRBJ2-1, with 7 bases fitting TRBD1. The CDR3 runs 15 residues. CDR1 and CDR2 (germline): LGHNA, YNFKEQ. With 4 bases clipped from V and 0 bases from J, the junction kept 3 bases outside the gene matches.

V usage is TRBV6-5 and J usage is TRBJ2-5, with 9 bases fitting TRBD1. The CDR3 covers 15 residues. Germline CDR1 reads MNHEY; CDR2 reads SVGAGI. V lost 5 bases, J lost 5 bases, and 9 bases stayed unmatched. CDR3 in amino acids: CASSLRDRAGETQYF. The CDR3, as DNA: TGTGCCAGCAGTCTAAGGGACAGGGCAGGGGAGACCCAGTACTTC.

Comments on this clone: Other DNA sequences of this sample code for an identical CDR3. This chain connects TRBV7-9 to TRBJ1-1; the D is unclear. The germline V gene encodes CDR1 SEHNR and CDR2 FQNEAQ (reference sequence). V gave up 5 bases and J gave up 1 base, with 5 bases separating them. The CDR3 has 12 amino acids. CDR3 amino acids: CASSRGNTEAFF. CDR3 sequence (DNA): TGTGCCAGCAGCCGGGGGAACACTGAAGCTTTCTTT.

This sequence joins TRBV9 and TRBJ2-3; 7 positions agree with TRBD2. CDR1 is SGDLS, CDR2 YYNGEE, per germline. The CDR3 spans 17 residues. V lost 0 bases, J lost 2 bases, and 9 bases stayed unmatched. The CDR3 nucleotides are TGTGCCAGCAGCGTAGCCGGGGTCGGGAGGAACACAGATACGCAGTATTTT. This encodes CASSVAGVGRNTDTQYF.

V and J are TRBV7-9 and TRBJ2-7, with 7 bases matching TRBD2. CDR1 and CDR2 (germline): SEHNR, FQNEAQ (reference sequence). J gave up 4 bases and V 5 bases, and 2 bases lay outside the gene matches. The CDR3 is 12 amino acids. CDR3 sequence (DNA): TGTGCCAGCAGCCGGACTAGTTACGAGCAGTACTTC. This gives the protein CASSRTSYEQYF.